The clone carrying this T cell receptor (beta chain) appeared a few times. What it recognizes is unknown. The sample originates from a study of early T cells in non-severe SARS-CoV-2 infection. TCRdb passed the 5' RACE reads through MiXCR, listing each CDR3 protein once. The sample comprises some 63,000 distinct CDR3 sequences, about an eighth of which are singletons, and 4% to 5% rests with the top ten. The CDR3 length is 16 residues. V lost 2 bases, J lost 4 bases, and 18 bases lay in between. Regarding the study as a whole: Matching results from VDJdb favored anti-spike CD8 responses, leaving private and CD4 specificities undetected.

The V and J genes are TRBV12-3 or TRBV12-4 and TRBJ2-7; D possibly corresponds to TRBD1 (6 bases). This TCR was sampled from an adult who was a healthcare worker with PCR-confirmed SARS-CoV-2 infection or an uninfected control (not recorded which). Source material: whole blood. The CDR3 nucleotides read TGTGCCAGCAGTTTAAATAGAGGGACAAAGGTGTACGAGCAGTACTTC. This encodes CASSLNRGTKVYEQYF.